Presented here are 16 T cell receptor beta chains from one specimen sequenced in a study of Graves' ophthalmopathy and Graves' hyperthyroidism. Amplification of TCR beta CDR3 regions used RNA transcripts. The authors performed first-round RT-PCR with HTBI primers and then a second-round multiplex PCR. From the multiplex PCR reads, TCRdb called clonotypes with MiXCR, one entry per CDR3 protein. This sample has hundreds of thousands of distinct CDR3 sequences; roughly 20% occur once, and the top ten carry roughly 6.9%. The sample was peripheral blood. These receptors all stem from a woman between 18 and 29 years old with stable Graves' hyperthyroidism. Some clones in this sample may be carry-over from other donors' samples.

The table lists this clonotype with many counts. V and J are TRBV2 and TRBJ1-2, with D uncertain. Germline V CDR1 and CDR2: SNHLY, FYNNEI. V lost 2 bases and J lost 0, with 10 bases in between. This CDR3 is built from 15 residues. CDR3 sequence (DNA): TGTGCCAGCAGTGAACCGGGTTCCACTAACTATGGCTACACCTTC. Translation gives CASSEPGSTNYGYTF.

This clonotype was detected many times. The rearrangement links TRBV2 to TRBJ2-4; 8 bases are shared with TRBD2. Germline assignment: CDR1 SNHLY and CDR2 FYNNEI. The V segment lost 6 bases and the J segment 8 bases; nucleotides outside the gene matches: 12. CDR3 length equals 15 residues. Here the CDR3 DNA reads TGTGCCAGCAGCCCGTCCGGGACTAGTAGACACATTCAGTACTTC. It is translated as CASSPSGTSRHIQYF. Full variable domain (missing parts from reference TRBV2 and TRBJ2-4): EPEVTQTPSHQVTQMGQEVILRCVPISNHLYFYWYRQILGQKVEFLVSFYNNEISEKSEIFDDQFSVERPDGSNFTLKIRSTKLEDSAMYFCASSPSGTSRHIQYFGAGTRLSVL.

This clonotype has at least ten counts. The chain has TRBV5-1 and TRBJ2-2; TRBD2 matches 11 bases. Per germline, CDR1 SGHRS and CDR2 YFSETQ. V gave up 0 bases and J gave up 3 bases; unmatched junction bases: 4. This CDR3 has 17 residues. The CDR3 is CASSLAGSGRDTGELFF. Here the CDR3 DNA reads TGCGCCAGCAGCTTGGCTGGTAGCGGGAGGGACACCGGGGAGCTGTTTTTT.

This clonotype was picked up many times. The chain recombines TRBV5-1 with TRBJ2-5, with 7 bases aligning to TRBD1. Germline V gene sequence: CDR1 SGHRS, CDR2 YFSETQ. This CDR3 is 15 amino acids long. The trim removed 4 bases at V and 2 bases at J, leaving 8 bases unmatched. CDR3 DNA: TGCGCCAGCAGCCCCTACCCGGGACAGCAAGAGACCCAGTACTTC. Its translation: CASSPYPGQQETQYF.

The sample holds many counts of this clonotype. The genes are TRBV27 and TRBJ1-5; D gene uncertain. V was pared by 5 bases and J by 0 bases, with 17 bases between. This CDR3 contains 17 residues. Looked up from germline, CDR1 is MNHEY and CDR2 is SMNVEV (reference sequence). CDR3 coding DNA: TGTGCCAGCAGTCCCCGGGAAGGAAGATATAGCAATCAGCCCCAGCATTTT. Its protein product is CASSPREGRYSNQPQHF.

The table lists this clonotype with many counts. The chain recombines TRBV20-1 with TRBJ2-5, with 7 bases fitting TRBD1. CDR1 is DFQATT and CDR2 is SNEGSKA in the germline V gene (reference sequence). V lost 5 bases, J lost 5 bases, and 5 bases stayed unmatched. This CDR3 is 12 amino acids long. The CDR3 sequence is CSAQGGLETQYF. The CDR3 bases are TGCAGTGCTCAAGGGGGCTTGGAGACCCAGTACTTC.

This clonotype came up many times. The V and J genes are TRBV12-3 or TRBV12-4 and TRBJ1-2, with D tentatively TRBD1 (5 bases). The V and J ends lost 5 bases and 7 bases respectively, with 14 bases between them. This CDR3 spans 13 amino acids. CDR3 protein: CASSPRDSSGYTF. The CDR3 nucleotides read TGTGCCAGCAGTCCCAGAGACAGTTCTGGCTACACCTTC.

In regard to this clonotype: Since the CDR3 does not end with the conserved phenylalanine or tryptophan, this likely comes from a read error. V and J are TRBV30 and TRBJ1-1, with a weak D call TRBD1 (5 bases). Germline CDR1 and CDR2: GTSNPN and SVGIG (reference sequence). Trimming took off 2 bases at V and 3 bases at J, with 7 bases between the two ends. The CDR3 has 12 residues. As DNA, the CDR3 is TGTGCCTGGAGTCTGGGACACACTGAAGCTTTCCTT. Amino acids: CAWSLGHTEAFL.

Concerning this clonotype: A much larger clone differs from this one at a single base, so this may be a read error. The CDR3 sequence: CACSPHSQATYEQYF. CDR3 bases: TGCGCCTGCAGCCCCCACTCCCAGGCGACCTACGAGCAGTACTTC. This chain links TRBV5-1 with TRBJ2-7; D is unclear. The CDR3 sequence is 15 residues long. CDR1 is SGHRS, CDR2 YFSETQ, per germline.

The chain couples TRBV11-2 to TRBJ1-1; 7 bases fit TRBD1. The CDR3 extends over 17 amino acids. Germline values: CDR1 SGHAT, CDR2 FQNNGV. Trimming at V came to 2 bases and at J to 1 base, leaving 10 bases not matched to a gene. The CDR3 DNA follows: TGTGCCAGCAGCTTAACTACCGGGACAGTAACGAACACTGAAGCTTTCTTT. Its translation is CASSLTTGTVTNTEAFF.

This clonotype has more than one count but fewer than ten. A much larger clone lies one base from this, so it may be a read error. This sequence joins TRBV6-5 and TRBJ2-5; 9 positions agree with TRBD1. CDR1 is MNHEY, CDR2 SVGAGI, per germline. The CDR3 has 17 amino acids. The CDR3 is CASSYLTGQGPSETKYF. As DNA, the CDR3 is TGTGCCAGCAGTTACCTCACCGGACAGGGGCCATCAGAGACCAAGTACTTC.

This clonotype was observed many times. This chain joins TRBV11-1 and TRBJ1-5; D ambiguous. Trimming took 1 base from V and 5 from J, leaving 6 bases between them. Germline V gives CDR1 SGHAT, CDR2 FQDESV (reference sequence). This CDR3 is built from 13 residues. Written as DNA, the CDR3 is TGTGCCAGCAGCTTAGGATTTGATCAGCCCCAGCATTTT. Protein: CASSLGFDQPQHF.

This clonotype has ten or more counts. V usage is TRBV12-3 or TRBV12-4 and J usage is TRBJ2-5; the match to TRBD2 covers 8 bases. The junction had 5 bases not matched to a gene; V was cut back by 3 bases and J by 5 bases. The length of the CDR3 is 14 residues. CDR3 protein: CASSFGTRVETQYF. CDR3 nucleotides: TGTGCCAGCAGTTTCGGGACTAGAGTTGAGACCCAGTACTTC.

The J gene is TRBJ2-5, the V gene TRBV10-2; no clear D gene. The V end was cut by 3 bases, the J end by 0 bases, with 11 bases between. Germline V gene data show CDR1 as WSHSY and CDR2 as SAAADI. CDR3 length: 15 amino acids. CDR3 region: CASSETRAYQETQYF. CDR3 coding DNA: TGCGCCAGCAGTGAAACTCGGGCCTACCAAGAGACCCAGTACTTC.

The chain uses TRBV4-1 and TRBJ2-5; D possibly corresponds to TRBD2 (6 bases). This CDR3 spans 15 amino acids. Deletions cut 2 bases from V and 5 bases from J, with 15 bases between. CDR1 is MGHRA and CDR2 is YSYEKL in the germline V gene. CDR3 in DNA: TGCGCCAGCAGCCAACTAGCGTCCGGGTGGGAGACCCAGTACTTC. This encodes CASSQLASGWETQYF.

This sequence joins TRBV4-1 and TRBJ1-1; 8 bases align to TRBD1. Germline V gene lookup returns CDR1 MGHRA and CDR2 YSYEKL. This CDR3 contains 15 residues. V was clipped by 0 bases and J by 11 bases; unmatched bases: 11. Here the CDR3 DNA reads TGCGCCAGCAGCCAAGAGAACAGGGGGACCTACGTCGCTTTCTTT. Translation gives CASSQENRGTYVAFF.